This T cell receptor (beta chain) was documented in a study of cytomegalovirus exposure and HLA in healthy donors (dated by TCRdb to about 2017). In the study overall: An earlier analysis of several hundred of the donors reported over 250 Gb of sequence data and 117 million unique TCR beta sequences obtained from approximately 180 million T cells. Among 350 to 400 genotyped donors of the cohort, an average of approximately 230,000 unique TCR beta nucleotide sequences were sequenced per donor, around 20% of them non-productive. Five DR-DQ haplotypes were treated as single units for association and clustering because of strong linkage in the cohort. To predict cytomegalovirus infection status, the study brought together high-throughput TCR immunosequencing, statistical association of individual TCRs with disease status, and machine learning. The T cell repertoires of roughly 660 subjects were profiled by immunosequencing and related to cytomegalovirus serostatus. A later analysis re-analyzed previously published TCR beta repertoires from 600 to 850 donors and added high-resolution HLA genotyping to study TCR occurrence patterns. An early release covering just under 650 HLA-typed donors comprised approximately 290 gigabases of sequencing data and some 79 million unique TCR sequences. A separate validation cohort of 100 to 150 different subjects was used in addition to the roughly 720-subject first cohort. The study aimed to test whether cataloging public T cell receptors could reveal signatures of past pathogen exposure. The later analysis used no new phenotypic data to find candidate immune exposures, relying instead on TCR beta sequences and their occurrence across donors. The number of typed donors differed by locus: roughly 620-640 for A, B, C, DRB1 and DQB1; roughly 510 for DQA1; some 610 for DPA1; and some 450 for DPB1. All discovery cohort repertoires had been generated using a single sequencing platform. An earlier analysis of roughly 580 of the donors used high-throughput TCR beta sequencing to judge whether each TCR beta V gene segment behaved as functional or pseudogenic. A later genetic analysis took genome-wide SNP genotypes for about three fifths of the 666 donors and used that subset as a discovery cohort. Donor age, sex, ethnicity and CMV serostatus were collected together with the repertoire data. Class I and class II HLA loci were covered by the typing at four-digit resolution. The genetic ancestry cluster associated with self-reported Caucasian donors included 80% to 90% of the roughly 390 genotyped donors. Broader findings and caveats from the paper: At a false discovery rate of 0.05, a later analysis linked under 20,000 TCR beta sequences to specific HLA alleles. Correlated functional status among segregating V segments might reflect linkage disequilibrium, but an unknown experimental factor could not be ruled out. In a later analysis, HLA-associated TCR beta chains were found to be more clonally expanded and to have lower generation probabilities than equally common non-associated chains. A further reported finding was that TCR beta sequences accurately predicted the HLA-A and HLA-B alleles for most subjects in the first cohort. According to a later analysis, most CMV-associated TCR beta chains appeared to be HLA-restricted, and the HLA associations seemed to be driven largely by CMV exposure. According to the authors, the approach could potentially be generalized to other disease states and immunological phenotypes. Broadly in line with IMGT annotations, most TCR beta V segments showed up in productive rearrangements about 90% or about 30% of the time in an earlier analysis of approximately 640 of the donors. Because HLA typing was missing for some donors at each locus, association tests included only the typed subset. Cytomegalovirus status was reported to be diagnosed by the classifier with high specificity and sensitivity in both the original and validation cohorts. For the cohort, immune exposure information was limited to CMV serostatus. According to a later analysis, parvovirus B19, influenza, CMV and Epstein-Barr virus appeared linked to several top co-occurrence clusters. According to a later analysis, TCR association rates differed among HLA loci, with DRB1 alleles showing the most associated TCRs and HLA-C alleles showing the fewest. The sequencing pipeline was judged likely to have produced a cluster of highly shared sequence variants as a technical artifact. The 87-base-pair reads could not distinguish some IMGT-functional V segments, including TRBV6-2 and TRBV6-3, so those segments were excluded. An association between a missense DCLRE1C variant and V-gene and J-gene trimming of TCR beta chains was found in a later genetic analysis and replicated in an independent cohort. The presence/absence analyses assumed that sequencing depth was roughly uniform across donors, and that assumption may not be true. This cohort had only TCR beta chains sequenced, and the lack of alpha or paired-chain data limited which features could be detected. In vitro tests confirmed that a few of the cytomegalovirus-associated TCR beta chains recognize cytomegalovirus antigens. About 17 rarely observed V segments, including chromosome 9 orphons, were excluded from the earlier analysis of approximately 500 of the donors because counts were too low. The study listed 164 TCR beta chains as associated with cytomegalovirus. When HLA alleles, especially DR and DQ, strongly co-occurred, attributing TCR associations to individual alleles was difficult. Most TCR sequences were seen in very few donors, while some public TCRs were found in many individuals. In a later genetic analysis, fewer N-insertions in productive TCRs were reported among donors in an Asian-associated ancestry cluster than the approximately 630-donor mean.

From a lookup of the germline V gene, CDR1 and CDR2 are SGHRS and YFSETQ. The CDR3 measures 14 amino acids from cysteine to phenylalanine. CDR3 DNA only is kept here, 42 bases in frame from base 1. Germline trimming amounts to 2 bases on V and 0 bases on J, with 1 as the count of junction bases outside the gene matches. Regarding this clone: Its recognized antigen is unknown. No much larger clone exists at a distance of one base, and base qualities are not known.

Library generation was performed with the immunoSEQ multiplex PCR assay. For the multiplex PCR, a mixture combining 60 forward primers for TCR Vbeta segments and 13 reverse primers for TCR Jbeta segments was used. The CDR3 region of rearranged TCR beta genes was amplified from genomic DNA by a multiplex PCR assay. The amplified TCR beta libraries were sequenced on the Illumina HiSeq System as 87-base-pair reads. The source study handled its data this way. A later analysis counted about 82 million unique TCR beta chains across the 666 repertoires, and 9.5 million to 11 million of these chains were shared by at least two donors. Raw reads were error-corrected and collapsed into unique sequences with a nearest-neighbor algorithm that merged closely related sequences to remove PCR and sequencing errors. To assign V, D and J gene segments, CDR3 sequences were aligned to IMGT reference sequences. For a sequence to be retained, a match of at least six nucleotides was required to both a V gene segment and a J gene segment. A rearrangement counted as productive if the CDR3 had no stop codons and remained in frame with V and J, and every other rearrangement counted as non-productive. Following IMGT convention, CDR3 was defined as the stretch from the second conserved V-encoded cysteine up to the conserved J-encoded phenylalanine. The earlier analysis of more than 450 of the donors excluded sequences that lacked an unambiguous match to a single V gene segment. In an earlier analysis of several hundred of the donors, a V segment was called functional when productive rearrangements were above 56.7%, and segregating when the standard deviation between donors exceeded 5%. A statistical classification framework was developed to diagnose cytomegalovirus status using the catalog of TCR beta chain sequences. In a later analysis, V and J genes were assigned by comparing TCR nucleotide sequences against IMGT/GENE-DB human TR gene sequences. Using the TCRdist pipeline, a later analysis assigned CDR3 sequences along with most-parsimonious VDJ recombination scenarios. In a later analysis, each TCR beta chain was defined by its CDR3 amino acid sequence together with its V-gene family, and reads without a unique V-gene family were excluded. As a way to deal with suspected cross-contamination and a sequencing artifact, a later analysis dropped approximately 570 nucleotide sequences that were highly shared and had low generation probability. For each public chain, a later analysis derived a clonal expansion index from normalized ranks of inferred template counts within each repertoire. In a later analysis, generation probabilities were computed using a VDJ recombination model fitted to out-of-frame rearrangements, and the results were checked against IGoR. In a later analysis, TCR-TCR, TCR-HLA and TCR-CMV co-occurrence was scored with hypergeometric tests, and a repertoire-size bias correction was applied to TCR pairs. False discovery rates were estimated in a later analysis by permuting HLA or CMV assignments 20 times. In a later analysis, co-occurring TCRs were grouped using DBSCAN, and TCRdist sequence similarity was added for clustering within HLA-allele-positive subsets. Repertoires with fewer than 30,000 or more than 120,000 public chains, plus five repertoires with anomalous nucleotide sharing, were excluded from co-occurrence clustering. What TCRdb holds here is the immuneACCESS table cut down to in-frame rearrangements. Part of the clones is not present; checked against another copy, under half of the missing clones reflect an unresolved V gene, and the others are unexplained. That table supplies the V and J calls and clone size; D and trimming were determined from the DNA. This sample lists 150,000 to 200,000 clones; 75% were detected once. Over 4.5% of the sample is held by the ten biggest clonotypes.

The cohort comprised several hundred healthy bone marrow donors. Cohort members were all nominally healthy when sampled, although unrecorded immune exposures were likely present. The donor was CMV seronegative and belonged to the group of approximately 320 seronegative cohort members. Every donor gave a peripheral blood sample, and the peripheral blood mononuclear cells from that sample were used for TCR beta sequencing. The Qiagen DNeasy Blood Extraction Kit was used to extract genomic DNA from the blood cell samples. The chain was built from TRBV5-1 and TRBJ1-2, and TRBD1 matches 7 of the central bases. The sample taken for sequencing was PBMCs. This TCR was sampled from a male donor in good health and CMV-seronegative. The CDR3 corresponds to CASSFQGANYGYTF. The sequenced DNA: TGCGCCAGCAGCTTCCAGGGGGCTAACTATGGCTACACCTTC.